The rows below give T cell receptor beta chains drawn from one sample of a study of identical twins. TCRdb reprocessed the 5' RACE reads via MiXCR and lists one record per CDR3 protein. Of fewer than 500,000 distinct CDR3 sequences in the sample, approximately 15% were seen once. These data were also reused for a study on yellow fever vaccine responses in identical twins.

Sequenced input: CD4+ T cells sorted from blood. The receptors here all came from a woman younger than 35 in good health. The conserved cysteine and the conserved F or W are not part of the CDR3 here. The size field is filled for only some rows; it gives once, few, many or a size class.

j_call: TRBJ2-3; clone_size: few; v_call: TRBV3-1; cdr3_length: 11; cdr3_aa: ASSLLHSDTQY
j_call: TRBJ2-3; clone_size: few; v_call: TRBV7-9; cdr3_length: 14; cdr3_aa: ASGHRGTTRPDTQY
j_call: TRBJ1-6; clone_size: NA; v_call: TRBV28; cdr3_length: 13; cdr3_aa: ASSIGGSYNSPLH
j_call: TRBJ1-6; clone_size: few; v_call: TRBV28; cdr3_length: 12; cdr3_aa: ASSRQGYNSPLH
j_call: TRBJ2-7; clone_size: NA; v_call: TRBV11-1; cdr3_length: 13; cdr3_aa: ASSLLGLGAFEQY
j_call: TRBJ2-3; clone_size: few; v_call: TRBV4-2; cdr3_length: 14; cdr3_aa: ASSLHAGGLTDTQY
j_call: TRBJ1-1; clone_size: NA; v_call: TRBV20-1; cdr3_length: 10; cdr3_aa: SAGTENTEAF
j_call: TRBJ1-1; clone_size: few; v_call: TRBV7-2; cdr3_length: 12; cdr3_aa: ASSLSLGGTEAF
j_call: TRBJ2-1; clone_size: few; v_call: TRBV6-4; cdr3_length: 14; cdr3_aa: ASSDSTGTANNEQF
j_call: TRBJ2-7; clone_size: NA; v_call: TRBV6-2/TRBV6-3; cdr3_length: 14; cdr3_aa: ASTLSLDRRFYEQY